These 15 T cell receptor beta chains originate from one sample sequenced in a study of PD-L1 blockade in urothelial cancer. The time point here: peripheral blood 6 weeks after treatment start. Method: immunoSEQ multiplex PCR; TCRdb's copy keeps in-frame clones and lacks some. The sample lists about 120,000 clones, about 89% occurring once. The sample in question was PBMCs, obtained around atezolizumab (anti-PD-L1) treatment. Every receptor here comes from a man in his 60s with urothelial cancer.

The gene calls are TRBV20-1 and TRBJ2-1; 9 nucleotides line up with TRBD1. Germline V gene lookup returns CDR1 DFQATT and CDR2 SNEGSKA (reference sequence). This CDR3 region has 11 residues. After removal of 6 bases from V and 10 bases from J, the junction contained 4 bases not matched to a gene. As DNA, the CDR3 is TGCAGTGCAACAGGGGGCGCGGAGCAGTTCTTC. Its translation: CSATGGAEQFF.

The chain is built from TRBV7-9 and TRBJ2-1, with 11 bases lining up with TRBD1. Germline V gene sequence: CDR1 SEHNR, CDR2 FQNEAQ (reference sequence). There are 17 residues in the CDR3. The junction had 9 bases not matched to a gene; V was cut back by 2 bases and J by 6 bases. CDR3 bases: TGTGCCAGCAGCTTAACCCGAGGGACAGGGGGGAGCAATGAGCAGTTCTTC. This gives the protein CASSLTRGTGGSNEQFF.

The chain links TRBV7-9 to TRBJ1-1; 8 nucleotides align to TRBD1. CDR3 length equals 12 residues. J lost 8 bases, V lost 4 bases, and 3 bases had no gene match. Germline-derived CDR1 and CDR2 are SEHNR and FQNEAQ (reference sequence). The CDR3 here is CASSSRTGEAFF. CDR3 DNA: TGTGCCAGCAGCTCCCGGACAGGGGAAGCTTTCTTT.

The chain employs TRBV5-1 and TRBJ2-1; tentative D call: TRBD2 (7 bases). CDR1 and CDR2 from the germline V gene are SGHRS and YFSETQ. This CDR3 is built from 14 residues. V lost 7 bases, J lost 8 bases, and 19 bases lay in between. The CDR3 DNA reads TGCGCCAGCCGTCCGTTGGGGGGGGGCGATGAGCAGTTCTTC. It yields the protein CASRPLGGGDEQFF.

V is TRBV9 and J is TRBJ1-6, with D uncertain. V was clipped by 0 bases and J by 0 bases, with 13 bases between them. Germline CDR1 reads SGDLS; CDR2 reads YYNGEE. The CDR3 length is 18 residues. DNA of the CDR3: TGTGCCAGCAGCGTAGGTAACCCCTCGAGCTCCTATAATTCACCCCTCCACTTT. It is translated as CASSVGNPSSSYNSPLHF.

The CDR3 sequence is CASRTGTSGNNEQFF. In DNA form, the CDR3 reads TGCGCCAGCAGGACCGGGACTAGCGGGAATAATGAGCAGTTCTTC. This rearrangement joins TRBV10-2 to TRBJ2-1; 13 nucleotides align to TRBD2. Germline lookup yields CDR1 WSHSY and CDR2 SAAADI. V shed 6 bases and J 7 bases; nucleotides not matched to a gene: 6. The CDR3 sequence is 15 residues long.

This chain joins TRBV10-1 and TRBJ2-3; D is uncertain. Trimming cost V 2 bases and J 5 bases, with 5 bases left between them. CDR3 length: 12 residues. CDR1 WNHNN and CDR2 SYGVQD come from the germline V gene (reference sequence). The chain's CDR3 is CASSEGGDTQYF. Written as DNA, the CDR3 is TGCGCCAGCAGTGAGGGCGGAGATACGCAGTATTTT.

The chain couples TRBV5-1 to TRBJ2-7, with D possibly matching TRBD1 (6 bases). This CDR3 region has 14 residues. The germline V and J ends were trimmed by 5 bases and 6 bases, with 18 bases remaining between them. Germline V gives CDR1 SGHRS, CDR2 YFSETQ. The CDR3 is CASSKGQGIPEQYF. The CDR3 DNA reads TGCGCCAGCAGTAAGGGGCAGGGGATTCCCGAGCAGTACTTC.

The V gene is TRBV5-6, the J gene TRBJ2-5, with D possibly being TRBD2 (5 bases). Trimming cost V 1 base and J 1 base, with 14 bases left between them. The CDR3 covers 16 residues. Germline V lookup: CDR1 SGHDT, CDR2 YYEEEE. CDR3 in DNA: TGTGCCAGCAGCTTGATCGTGAGCGGAGCCCAAGAGACCCAGTACTTC. Its translation is CASSLIVSGAQETQYF.

The chain links TRBV2 to TRBJ2-3, with 11 bases matching TRBD1. This CDR3 has 16 amino acids. The germline V gene has CDR1 SNHLY and CDR2 FYNNEI. The junction had 6 bases not matched to a gene; V was cut back by 4 bases and J by 3 bases. The CDR3 region is CASSGLRDRGTDTQYF. The CDR3 nucleotides read TGTGCCAGCAGTGGACTCCGGGACAGGGGGACAGATACGCAGTATTTT.

The chain joins TRBV2 to TRBJ1-5; D might be TRBD1 (6 bases). V was cut by 5 bases and J by 2 bases, with 13 bases left in between. CDR1 and CDR2 from the germline V gene are SNHLY and FYNNEI. CDR3 length: 15 residues. CDR3 sequence (DNA): TGTGCCAGCAGTACCGAAGGGGGGGGCAATCAGCCCCAGCATTTT. Its translation is CASSTEGGGNQPQHF.

This clone was seen a few times. The chain carries TRBV7-7 and TRBJ2-3; a possible D gene is TRBD2 (7 bases). CDR3 length: 16 residues. Germline CDR1 is SSHAT and CDR2 is FNYEAQ (reference sequence). Trimming took 1 base from V and 0 from J, leaving 11 bases between them. The chain's CDR3 is CASSLGGGPSTDTQYF. As DNA, the CDR3 is TGTGCCAGCAGCTTAGGCGGGGGCCCTAGCACAGATACGCAGTATTTT.

The chain links TRBV7-6 to TRBJ2-3; D perhaps matches TRBD1 (7 bases). The V end lost 5 bases, the J end lost 4 bases, and 10 bases lay between the germline ends. Germline CDR1 and CDR2: SGHVS and FNYEAQ. The CDR3 length is 13 residues. Here the CDR3 reads CASSGGTADTQYF. The CDR3 DNA is TGTGCCAGCAGCGGAGGGACAGCAGATACGCAGTATTTT.

The V gene is TRBV11-2, the J gene TRBJ2-3, with 7 positions matching TRBD2. This CDR3 is 15 amino acids long. After removal of 2 bases from V and 2 bases from J, the junction contained 4 bases not matched to a gene. Germline V gene sequence: CDR1 SGHAT, CDR2 FQNNGV. CDR3 loop: CASSLLREITDTQYF. Here the CDR3 DNA reads TGTGCCAGCAGCTTACTGCGGGAGATCACAGATACGCAGTATTTT.

The chain carries TRBV4-1 and TRBJ1-1; no definite D call. CDR1 MGHRA and CDR2 YSYEKL come from the germline V gene. The V and J ends lost 6 bases and 3 bases respectively, with 11 bases between them. The CDR3 is 13 amino acids. The CDR3 DNA is TGCGCCAGCAGGGAGGTCGGGCACACTGAAGCTTTCTTT. It yields the protein CASREVGHTEAFF.